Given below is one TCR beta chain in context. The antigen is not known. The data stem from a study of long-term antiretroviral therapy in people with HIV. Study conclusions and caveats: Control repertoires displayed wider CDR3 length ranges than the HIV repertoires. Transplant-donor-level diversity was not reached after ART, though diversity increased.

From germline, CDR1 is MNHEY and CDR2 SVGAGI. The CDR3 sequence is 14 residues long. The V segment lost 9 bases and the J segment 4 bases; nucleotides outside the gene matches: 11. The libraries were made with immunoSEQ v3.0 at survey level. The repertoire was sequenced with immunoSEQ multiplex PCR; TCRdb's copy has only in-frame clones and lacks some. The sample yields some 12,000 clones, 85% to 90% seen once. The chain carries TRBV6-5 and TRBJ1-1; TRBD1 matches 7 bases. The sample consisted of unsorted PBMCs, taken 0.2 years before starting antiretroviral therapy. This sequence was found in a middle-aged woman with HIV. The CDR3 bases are TGTGCCAGTTTGACAGGGCTATGGTCCACTGAAGCTTTCTTT. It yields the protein CASLTGLWSTEAFF.